Shown below are 26 T cell receptor beta chains from a single sample sequenced in a study of blood T cell repertoires in COVID-19. Some clones are missing from TCRdb's copy, which holds only in-frame ones; the method was immunoSEQ multiplex PCR. The sample includes hundreds of thousands of clones, 65% to 90% of them seen just once. Sequencing used peripheral blood. These receptors came from a human donor in a cohort sampled during active COVID-19.

The CDR3 protein is CASSYSNQPQHF. The CDR3 bases are TGTGCCAGCAGTTATAGCAATCAGCCCCAGCATTTT. V is TRBV11-2 and J is TRBJ1-5; unclear D gene. Deletions cut 6 bases from V and 0 bases from J, with 3 bases between. CDR1 SGHAT and CDR2 FQNNGV come from the germline V gene. This CDR3 has 12 amino acids.

This sequence joins TRBV7-2 and TRBJ2-6; D ambiguous. Trimming removed 5 bases from V and 2 bases from J, with 10 bases in between. The CDR3 is 15 amino acids. The germline CDR1 and CDR2 sequences are SGHTA and FQGNSA. This chain's CDR3 is CASSADMPGANVLTF. The CDR3 DNA reads as TGTGCCAGCAGCGCCGACATGCCTGGGGCCAACGTCCTGACTTTC.

CDR3 amino acids: CAFWTVVLGNEQFF. CDR3 DNA sequence: TGTGCCTTCTGGACAGTGGTCCTGGGGAATGAGCAGTTCTTC. The chain employs TRBV30 and TRBJ2-1; D perhaps matches TRBD1 (6 bases). Trimming took off 7 bases at V and 7 bases at J, with 20 bases between the two ends. This CDR3 is built from 14 residues. CDR1 is GTSNPN and CDR2 is SVGIG in the germline V gene (reference sequence).

The V call is TRBV6-5, the J call TRBJ1-6, with D hard to call. Germline V gene data show CDR1 as MNHEY and CDR2 as SVGAGI. V gave up 0 bases and J gave up 10 bases, with 13 bases separating them. This CDR3 has 15 residues. In DNA form, the CDR3 reads TGTGCCAGCAGTTACTCCTCAAACCGCGGGTCACCCCTCCACTTT. Translation gives CASSYSSNRGSPLHF.

The chain recombines TRBV9 with TRBJ2-7, with D possibly matching TRBD1 (6 bases). The CDR3 loop spans 14 amino acids. In germline, CDR1 is SGDLS, CDR2 YYNGEE. Trimming took 4 bases from V and 2 from J, leaving 13 bases between them. CDR3 nucleotides: TGTGCCAGCAGCAAGGGGGACGTTCCCTACGAGCAGTACTTC. Residues: CASSKGDVPYEQYF.

The chain is built from TRBV2 and TRBJ2-7, with 11 bases that match TRBD2. Unmatched junction bases numbered 9, after V lost 8 bases and J lost 3 bases. CDR1 is SNHLY and CDR2 is FYNNEI in the germline V gene. This CDR3 spans 15 amino acids. CDR3 residues: CASDPLTSGGYEQYF. CDR3 DNA sequence: TGTGCCAGCGATCCTCTCACTAGCGGGGGCTACGAGCAGTACTTC.

The chain is built from TRBV4-2 and TRBJ1-3; D not resolved. Germline V lookup: CDR1 LGHNA, CDR2 YNFKEQ. The CDR3 totals 16 residues. V lost 0 bases to trimming and J lost 0 bases, with 9 bases between them. The CDR3: CASSQEFPVSGNTIYF. For the CDR3, the DNA is TGTGCCAGCAGCCAAGAGTTTCCTGTCTCTGGAAACACCATATATTTT.

The chain employs TRBV7-9 and TRBJ1-1, with D unresolved. Germline loops: CDR1 SEHNR, CDR2 FQNEAQ (reference sequence). V shed 6 bases and J shed 5 bases, with 25 bases lying between them. The CDR3 has 17 residues. In DNA form, the CDR3 reads TGTGCCAGCAGGCCCCGGAGTCAGCTTTTAGGTAAGACTGAAGCTTTCTTT. This encodes CASRPRSQLLGKTEAFF.

The chain uses TRBV5-4 and TRBJ2-1, with D perhaps matching TRBD2 (5 bases). Germline V gene lookup returns CDR1 SGHNT and CDR2 YYREEE (reference sequence). This CDR3 spans 15 amino acids. V dropped 0 bases and J dropped 7 bases, with 14 bases sitting between them. The CDR3 sequence is CASSLVGSSGNEQFF. DNA for the CDR3: TGTGCCAGCAGCTTGGTAGGTAGCTCGGGGAATGAGCAGTTCTTC.

This chain connects TRBV7-9 to TRBJ2-6; weak D call: TRBD1 (6 bases). This CDR3 is 15 amino acids long. Trimming shortened V by 4 bases and J by 2 bases, and 9 bases separated the two germline ends. Germline-derived CDR1 and CDR2 are SEHNR and FQNEAQ (reference sequence). Here the CDR3 DNA reads TGTGCCAGCAGCTACAGGGAAACTGGGGCCAACGTCCTGACTTTC. It encodes CASSYRETGANVLTF. Combining the CDR3 with reference TRBV7-9 and TRBJ2-6 gives the whole variable domain DTGVSQNPRHKITKRGQNVTFRCDPISEHNRLYWYRQTLGQGPEFLTYFQNEAQLEKSRLLSDRFSAERPKGSFSTLEIQRTEQGDSAMYLCASSYRETGANVLTFGAGSRLTVL.

V and J are TRBV10-2 and TRBJ1-6; the D gene is possibly TRBD1 (5 bases). CDR3 size: 15 residues. Germline V gene sequence: CDR1 WSHSY, CDR2 SAAADI. Trimming cost V 4 bases and J 4 bases, with 11 bases left between them. CDR3 region: CASSAEGKYNSPLHF. The CDR3 DNA follows: TGCGCCAGCAGTGCGGAGGGGAAATATAATTCACCCCTCCACTTT.

The genes are TRBV7-9 and TRBJ1-4; 7 nucleotides line up with TRBD1. V lost 1 base to trimming and J lost 13 bases; unmatched junction nucleotides: 3. This CDR3 is 12 amino acids long. Looked up from germline, CDR1 is SEHNR and CDR2 is FQNEAQ (reference sequence). CDR3 sequence reads: CASSLGDRRLFF. DNA for the CDR3: TGTGCCAGCAGCTTAGGGGACAGAAGACTGTTTTTT.

The chain is built from TRBV21-1 and TRBJ1-2; TRBD1 was called by the table and not checked on the DNA. TRBV21-1 is a listed pseudogene. This CDR3 is 14 amino acids long. CDR3 region: CASRARGGSGGYTF. The CDR3 nucleotides read TGTGCCAGCAGGGCCAGGGGCGGGTCCGGAGGCTACACCTTC.

The chain employs TRBV7-9 and TRBJ1-1; TRBD1 is a possible D gene (5 bases). Germline V gives CDR1 SEHNR, CDR2 FQNEAQ (reference sequence). Trimming cost V 6 bases and J 1 base, with 9 bases left between them. The CDR3 covers 13 residues. The CDR3 spells CASSLGENTEAFF. The CDR3 coding sequence is TGTGCCAGCAGTCTAGGGGAGAACACTGAAGCTTTCTTT.

The J gene is TRBJ2-1, the V gene TRBV4-2; 9 bases fit TRBD2. Germline CDR1 reads LGHNA; CDR2 reads YNFKEQ. With 8 bases clipped from V and 10 bases from J, the junction kept 12 bases outside the gene matches. The CDR3 spans 14 residues. The CDR3 DNA is TGTGCCAGCCAAGCAGGACTAGCGAGTATCGAGCAGTTCTTC. Amino acid sequence: CASQAGLASIEQFF.

This chain links TRBV19 with TRBJ1-1, with D tentatively TRBD1 (5 bases). CDR3 length: 16 amino acids. Germline V gene sequence: CDR1 LNHDA, CDR2 SQIVND (reference sequence). Trimming shortened V by 7 bases and J by 2 bases, and 20 bases separated the two germline ends. DNA for the CDR3: TGTGCCAGTAAAGAATCGGCGGGGGGACTCAACACTGAAGCTTTCTTT. Protein: CASKESAGGLNTEAFF.

This clone has just one count. V usage is TRBV30 and J usage is TRBJ2-7; 7 bases fit TRBD1. V was pared by 0 bases and J by 4 bases, with 12 bases of the junction left unmatched. This CDR3 contains 16 residues. Germline-derived CDR1 and CDR2 are GTSNPN and SVGIG (reference sequence). CDR3 loop: CAWSVETGNMLYEQYF. CDR3 in DNA: TGTGCCTGGAGTGTAGAGACAGGGAACATGCTTTACGAGCAGTACTTC.

The genes are TRBV14 and TRBJ1-1, with D possibly TRBD1 on 6 matching bases. The CDR3 consists of 14 residues. The V gene's germline CDR1 is SGHDN and CDR2 FVKESK. Trimming took off 5 bases at V and 4 bases at J, with 14 bases between the two ends. As DNA, the CDR3 is TGTGCCAGCAGCACTACAGGGTTGGTCACTGAAGCTTTCTTT. Translating gives CASSTTGLVTEAFF.

The table lists this clone with a count of one. This chain connects TRBV15 to TRBJ2-1; weak D call: TRBD1 (5 bases). Trimming shortened V by 10 bases and J by 1 base, and 17 bases separated the two germline ends. Germline assignment: CDR1 LNHNV and CDR2 YYDKDF (reference sequence). The CDR3 is made up of 15 amino acids. This CDR3 is CAIQYQGGSYNEQFF. In DNA, the CDR3 is TGTGCCATACAATATCAGGGTGGGTCCTACAATGAGCAGTTCTTC.

J is TRBJ1-1 and V is TRBV9; D is uncertain. CDR3 length: 14 amino acids. The germline V and J ends were trimmed by 4 bases and 4 bases, with 14 bases remaining between them. Germline V gene lookup returns CDR1 SGDLS and CDR2 YYNGEE. CDR3 DNA: TGTGCCAGCAGCCCCGGCCAGGTGGGCACTGAAGCTTTCTTT. Its translation is CASSPGQVGTEAFF.

The chain carries TRBV19 and TRBJ1-1, with TRBD1 identical over 7 bases. The CDR3 loop spans 15 amino acids. Germline V gives CDR1 LNHDA, CDR2 SQIVND (reference sequence). V lost 3 bases to trimming and J lost 4 bases; unmatched junction nucleotides: 8. Here the CDR3 DNA reads TGTGCCAGTAGTATTATATCAGGGGGTATCACTGAAGCTTTCTTT. It translates to CASSIISGGITEAFF.

The rearrangement uses TRBV10-2 and TRBJ2-3, with 11 bases aligning to TRBD2. Germline assignment: CDR1 WSHSY and CDR2 SAAADI. The CDR3 totals 17 residues. The trim removed 0 bases at V and 1 base at J, leaving 3 bases unmatched. The CDR3 reads CASSESLAGARTDTQYF. The DNA of the CDR3 is TGCGCCAGCAGTGAGTCACTAGCGGGGGCCCGCACAGATACGCAGTATTTT.

The chain carries TRBV7-9 and TRBJ1-1; D not resolved. V was shortened by 5 bases and J by 1 base, with 8 bases between the two germline ends. In germline, CDR1 is SEHNR, CDR2 FQNEAQ (reference sequence). This CDR3 has 13 amino acids. The CDR3 coding sequence is TGTGCCAGCAGCCCAATCCCGAACACTGAAGCTTTCTTT. Amino acids: CASSPIPNTEAFF. The complete variable domain, with remaining parts taken from reference TRBV7-9 and TRBJ1-1, reads DTGVSQNPRHKITKRGQNVTFRCDPISEHNRLYWYRQTLGQGPEFLTYFQNEAQLEKSRLLSDRFSAERPKGSFSTLEIQRTEQGDSAMYLCASSPIPNTEAFFGQGTRLTVV.

This clone showed up just a few times. V is TRBV7-9 and J is TRBJ2-7; 7 bases align to TRBD1. Germline-derived CDR1 and CDR2 are SEHNR and FQNEAQ (reference sequence). V shed 5 bases, J shed 3 bases, and the junction held 7 bases outside the gene matches. The CDR3 totals 14 residues. In DNA, the CDR3 is TGTGCCAGCAGCCCCGGGACAGCTCGCTACGAGCAGTACTTC. Its protein product is CASSPGTARYEQYF.

The chain employs TRBV24-1 and TRBJ1-5, with D maybe TRBD1 (6 bases). CDR3 length: 16 amino acids. Germline CDR1 KGHDR, CDR2 SFDVKD. Trimming cost V 5 bases and J 1 base, with 14 bases left between them. The CDR3 protein is CATSGGGGISNQPQHF. The CDR3 coding sequence is TGTGCCACCAGTGGGGGAGGGGGTATAAGCAATCAGCCCCAGCATTTT.

V is TRBV5-6 and J is TRBJ1-1; D may be TRBD1 (6 bases). There are 16 residues in the CDR3. V lost 1 base, J lost 5 bases, and 18 bases lay in between. The V gene's germline CDR1 is SGHDT and CDR2 YYEEEE. The CDR3 region has the DNA TGTGCCAGCAGCTTGAGCAGGGGAGGGGGTAGAACTGAAGCTTTCTTT. It specifies CASSLSRGGGRTEAFF.